The sequence of this T cell receptor (beta chain) was determined in a study of blood T cell repertoires in COVID-19. Across the study: Samples came from the United States, Italy and Spain, spanning acute and convalescent COVID-19. Sample material is recorded as cDNA or gDNA derived from T cells, B-cell-depleted T cells, or PBMCs.

This clone appeared once. Generated by immunoSEQ multiplex PCR, the TCRdb table keeps only in-frame clones and is missing some. The sample includes 50,000 or so clones, 75% to 90% of them seen just once. Trimming stripped 4 bases from V and 7 bases from J, with 11 bases between. The CDR3 spans 12 residues. Germline V gives CDR1 SQVTM, CDR2 ANQGSEA. The sample was peripheral blood. This chain connects TRBV29-1 to TRBJ1-5; D perhaps matches TRBD1 (5 bases). The sequence was collected from a man in his sixties or seventies with acute or convalescent COVID-19. Here the CDR3 DNA reads TGCAGCGTTGGGGGCTCTGGGCAGCCCCAGCATTTT. Protein sequence: CSVGGSGQPQHF.